The 7 T cell receptor beta chains reported below all come from one sample, sequenced in a study of CD8+CD57+ T cells in acquired aplastic anemia. Patients who underwent sequencing had shown CD8+CD57+ cell expansion by flow cytometry. The template for TCR beta VDJ and CDR3 sequence profiling was genomic DNA. TCRdb ran MiXCR on the reads and lists one entry per CDR3 protein. The table has 150,000 to 180,000 distinct CDR3 sequences, approximately 52% seen once. Sequencing was done on a sample of sorted CD4+, CD8+, or CD8+CD57+ T cells (not recorded which) from PBMCs. The origin of the receptors is a human donor with aplastic anemia.

The genes are TRBV29-1 and TRBJ2-1; D call uncertain. The germline V and J ends were trimmed by 1 base and 4 bases, with 17 bases remaining between them. CDR1 is SQVTM and CDR2 is ANQGSEA in the germline V gene. This CDR3 is built from 16 residues. CDR3 DNA: TGCAGCGTTGAAGGGCGTGAAACCCCCCAGTACAATGAGCAGTTCTTC. This gives the protein CSVEGRETPQYNEQFF.

The rearrangement joins TRBV24-1 to TRBJ1-5, with 7 bases fitting TRBD1. CDR1 is KGHDR, CDR2 SFDVKD, per germline. The CDR3 is 16 residues long. Trimming cost V 3 bases and J 2 bases; bases outside gene matches: 6. The CDR3 here is CATSDRQGFGNQPQHF. CDR3 nucleotides: TGTGCCACCAGTGATCGACAGGGCTTCGGCAATCAGCCCCAGCATTTT.

This clonotype is a singleton in its sample. This chain joins TRBV11-1 and TRBJ1-5; D gene ambiguous. The CDR3 contains 20 residues. Trimming removed 5 bases from V and 1 base from J, with 27 bases in between. The germline CDR1 and CDR2 sequences are SGHAT and FQDESV (reference sequence). CDR3 loop: CASSRDPGMGMPGSNQPQHF. The DNA of the CDR3 is TGTGCCAGCAGCAGAGACCCCGGAATGGGAATGCCGGGGAGCAATCAGCCCCAGCATTTT.

This clonotype was counted ten times or more. The rearrangement links TRBV6-5 to TRBJ2-7; 11 positions match TRBD1. CDR3 length equals 15 residues. With V trimmed by 2 bases and J by 5 bases, 5 bases remained unmatched. Germline assignment: CDR1 MNHEY and CDR2 SVGAGI. The CDR3 here is CASSYQGQGGNEQYF. The DNA of the CDR3 is TGTGCCAGCAGTTACCAGGGACAGGGGGGGAACGAGCAGTACTTC.

The rearrangement uses TRBV7-6 and TRBJ2-1; the D gene could be TRBD1 or TRBD2 (5 bases each). Germline V gene data show CDR1 as SGHVS and CDR2 as FNYEAQ. This CDR3 contains 18 residues. Trimming removed 0 bases from V and 0 bases from J, with 15 bases in between. The CDR3 DNA is TGTGCCAGCAGCTTAGCGCTGAGGGGATCGAGCTCCTACAATGAGCAGTTCTTC. Protein product: CASSLALRGSSSYNEQFF. The full variable domain, completed using reference TRBV7-6 and TRBJ2-1, is GAGVSQSPRYKVTKRGQDVALRCDPISGHVSLYWYRQALGQGPEFLTYFNYEAQQDKSGLPNDRFSAERPEGSISTLTIQRTEQRDSAMYRCASSLALRGSSSYNEQFFGPGTRLTVL.

The V and J genes are TRBV19 and TRBJ1-1, with D tentatively TRBD1 (6 bases). Trimming took 6 bases from V and 2 from J, leaving 13 bases between them. The CDR3 runs 14 residues. CDR1 is LNHDA and CDR2 is SQIVND in the germline V gene (reference sequence). CDR3 sequence (DNA): TGTGCCAGTAGATACGACAGGCGCAACACTGAAGCTTTCTTT. It translates to CASRYDRRNTEAFF.

This clonotype appeared a few times. The V and J genes are TRBV15 and TRBJ2-2; D uncertain. The CDR3 sequence is 16 residues long. Germline CDR1 and CDR2: LNHNV and YYDKDF (reference sequence). V lost 2 bases, J lost 0 bases, and 10 bases lay in between. The CDR3 coding sequence is TGTGCCACCAGCAGATCAGGCGGAACGAACACCGGGGAGCTGTTTTTT. This gives the protein CATSRSGGTNTGELFF.